The sequence of this T cell receptor beta chain was determined in a study of T-cell memory formation after mild COVID-19. In the case of this clonotype: Its antigen remains unidentified.

TCR alpha and TCR beta cDNA libraries carrying sample barcodes and UMIs were produced by 5'RACE using constant-segment primers. Each CDR3 protein is one row after TCRdb ran MiXCR on the 5' RACE reads. Found here are fewer than 150,000 distinct CDR3 sequences, about 17% of them singletons; the top ten hold roughly 5.2%. Trimming shortened V by 4 bases and J by 0 bases, and 14 bases separated the two germline ends. CDR3 length: 15 amino acids. The germline gives CDR1 SGDLS, CDR2 YYNGEE. Findings and caveats of the study: Cross-reactive memory appears to have joined, as suggested by some responding clones showing up in pre-infection memory. A balance of CD4 and CD8 characterized clones contracting day 15 to 85, whereas later expanders leaned CD4+.

The TCR comes from a young man who had mild COVID-19 (a few samples of this study predate the infection). Cell type and time point are not known. The sequencing sample was made of PBMCs or a T cell subset sorted from them (not recorded which). This sequence joins TRBV9 and TRBJ2-7; perhaps TRBD1 as D (6 bases). The CDR3 DNA reads as TGTGCCAGCAGCTTCCGACAGGAAGGCTCCTACGAGCAGTACGTC. It encodes CASSFRQEGSYEQYV.